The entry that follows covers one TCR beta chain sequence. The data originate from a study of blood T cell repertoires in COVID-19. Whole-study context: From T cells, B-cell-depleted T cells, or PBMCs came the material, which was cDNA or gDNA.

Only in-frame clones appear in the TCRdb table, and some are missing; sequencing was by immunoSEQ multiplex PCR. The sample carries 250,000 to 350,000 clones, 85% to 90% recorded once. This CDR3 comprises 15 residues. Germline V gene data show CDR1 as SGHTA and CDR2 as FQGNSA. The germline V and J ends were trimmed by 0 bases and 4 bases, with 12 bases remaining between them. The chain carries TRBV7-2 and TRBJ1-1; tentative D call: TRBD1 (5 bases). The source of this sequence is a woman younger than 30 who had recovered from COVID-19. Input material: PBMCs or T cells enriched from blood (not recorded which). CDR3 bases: TGTGCCAGCAGCTTAGCTCAGGGTTTGGGCACTGAAGCTTTCTTT. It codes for CASSLAQGLGTEAFF.